This TCR beta chain was identified in a study of T cell responses to AZD1222 COVID-19 vaccine. The CDR3 is made up of 11 amino acids. Deletions cut 7 bases from V and 7 bases from J, with 7 bases between. Per the germline V gene, CDR1 is SNHLY and CDR2 is FYNNEI. Repertoires were generated with immunoSEQ multiplex PCR, while TCRdb's copy carries only in-frame clones and drops some. The sample contains roughly 120,000 clones, approximately 90% of which appear only once. A remark on this clone: Its antigen is not identified.

Study results and caveats: Spike as a whole was targeted by vaccine-associated CD4 TCRs, dominant at 160-218 and 743-854. Only a handful of AZD1222 recipients were seropositive at baseline. Donors skewed white British and female; clonal diversity was possibly underestimated.

This chain connects TRBV2 to TRBJ2-2, with a weak D call TRBD2 (5 bases). The sequence derives from an adult in good health. This specimen consisted of peripheral blood, obtained on day 0 of AZD1222 vaccination. This chain's CDR3 is CASTRGGELFF. CDR3 bases: TGTGCCAGCACCCGGGGCGGGGAGCTGTTTTTT.